These 12 T cell receptor beta chains were all obtained from the same sample, sequenced in a study of glioma-infiltrating T cells. Using RNA template, CDR3s of TCR alpha and beta were amplified with iRepertoire arm-PCR. MiXCR, applied by TCRdb to the multiplex PCR reads, yields one record per CDR3 protein. Among around 130,000 distinct CDR3 sequences listed, approximately 26% were seen once. Sequenced: glioma tissue, nonneoplastic brain tissue, or PBMCs (not recorded which). These TCRs come from a human donor with low-grade glioma or glioblastoma, undergoing nonglioma brain surgery, or in good health (not recorded which).

Many counts were recorded for this clonotype. V gene TRBV27 combines with J gene TRBJ1-2; the D is unclear. V lost 5 bases, J lost 1 base, and 8 bases lay in between. CDR1 MNHEY and CDR2 SMNVEV come from the germline V gene (reference sequence). CDR3 length: 13 amino acids. DNA for the CDR3: TGTGCCAGCAGTCGGAAAGTTAACTATGGCTACACCTTC. It encodes CASSRKVNYGYTF.

The rearrangement joins TRBV7-9 to TRBJ2-7, with TRBD2 identical over 8 bases. The CDR3 sequence is 13 residues long. Per germline, CDR1 SEHNR and CDR2 FQNEAQ (reference sequence). The J segment lost 6 bases and the V segment lost 5 bases, leaving 6 bases of the junction unmatched. The CDR3 loop is CASSRPGGGEQYV. In DNA, the CDR3 is TGTGCCAGCAGCCGGCCGGGAGGGGGCGAGCAGTACGTC.

The chain couples TRBV7-2 to TRBJ2-7, with TRBD2 identical over 8 bases. CDR1 and CDR2 (germline): SGHTA, FQGNSA. CDR3 length equals 16 residues. CDR3 loop: CASSLEMSSGSYERYV. The CDR3 DNA is TGTGCCAGCAGCTTAGAAATGTCTAGCGGGTCCTACGAGCGGTACGTC.

This clonotype was seen at least ten times. This sequence joins TRBV25-1 and TRBJ2-5; a weak D match, TRBD1 (5 bases). This CDR3 region has 13 residues. The germline V gene has CDR1 MGHDK and CDR2 SYGVNS. Trimming removed 5 bases from V and 6 bases from J, with 13 bases in between. The CDR3 nucleotides read TGTGCCAGCAGTTCGCTAGGGGTGAAGACCCAGTACTTC. Translated, it gives CASSSLGVKTQYF.

A note on this clonotype: A much larger clone is a single base away; this may be a read error. The conserved final phenylalanine or tryptophan is absent from the CDR3, which likely points to a read error. V gene TRBV28 combines with J gene TRBJ1-1; the D gene is possibly TRBD1 (5 bases). Trimming removed 5 bases from V and 4 bases from J, with 11 bases in between. Germline V gene lookup returns CDR1 MDHEN and CDR2 SYDVKM. The CDR3 loop spans 13 amino acids. CDR3 in DNA: TGTGCCAGCAGTGGGACCTGGAGCACTGAAGCTTTCCTT. This gives the protein CASSGTWSTEAFL.

This chain connects TRBV20-1 to TRBJ1-2; TRBD1 aligns across 9 bases. The CDR3 loop spans 14 amino acids. Germline CDR1 DFQATT, CDR2 SNEGSKA (reference sequence). Unmatched junction bases numbered 7, after V lost 0 bases and J lost 8 bases. The CDR3 is CSARDLGTGYGYTF. Written as DNA, the CDR3 is TGCAGTGCTAGAGATCTAGGGACAGGGTACGGCTACACCTTC.

This clonotype occurred many times. The chain links TRBV7-9 to TRBJ2-5; TRBD2 agrees at 11 bases. V was pared by 5 bases and J by 4 bases, with 6 bases of the junction left unmatched. Per the germline V gene, CDR1 is SEHNR and CDR2 is FQNEAQ (reference sequence). This CDR3 contains 15 residues. CDR3 in amino acids: CASSPITSGGETQYF. The CDR3 bases are TGTGCCAGCAGCCCAATTACTAGCGGGGGAGAGACCCAGTACTTC.

V is TRBV24-1 and J is TRBJ2-1; tentative D call: TRBD1 (6 bases). Per germline, CDR1 KGHDR and CDR2 SFDVKD. Trimming pared 3 bases from V and 0 bases from J, leaving 14 bases between. The CDR3 covers 17 residues. CDR3 DNA: TGTGCCACCAGTGATCGCGGTAGGGACAACTCCTACAATGAGCAGTTCTTC. Translated, it gives CATSDRGRDNSYNEQFF.

The rearrangement uses TRBV28 and TRBJ1-1, with 11 bases aligning to TRBD1. CDR3 length equals 13 residues. The V gene end was trimmed by 8 bases and the J gene end by 2 bases; junction bases not matched to a gene: 1. Germline assignment: CDR1 MDHEN and CDR2 SYDVKM. CDR3 sequence (DNA): TGTGCCAGCGGGACAGGGGGAAACACTGAAGCTTTCTTT. The encoded protein is CASGTGGNTEAFF.

This clonotype showed up just a few times. CDR3 DNA sequence: TGTGCCAGCAGCCAAGAAGTGTTACGGGGAACCGGCAATCAGCCCCAGCATTTT. Encoded protein: CASSQEVLRGTGNQPQHF. V is TRBV3-1 and J is TRBJ1-5; D is ambiguous. The CDR3 is 18 amino acids. Germline assignment: CDR1 LGHDT and CDR2 YNNKEL (reference sequence). V was clipped by 0 bases and J by 2 bases, with 17 bases between them.

This clonotype appeared a few times. The V and J genes are TRBV3-1 and TRBJ1-1; possible D gene TRBD1, 5 bases. The V end was cut by 1 base, the J end by 0 bases, with 12 bases between. Per germline, CDR1 LGHDT and CDR2 YNNKEL (reference sequence). The CDR3 consists of 16 residues. The CDR3 DNA reads TGTGCCAGCAGCCAAGGAACAGGCCAGCTGAACACTGAAGCTTTCTTT. It encodes CASSQGTGQLNTEAFF.

The gene calls are TRBV11-2 and TRBJ1-3; a possible D gene is TRBD1 (6 bases). The V end lost 5 bases, the J end lost 4 bases, and 15 bases lay between the germline ends. The CDR3 has 15 amino acids. CDR1 SGHAT and CDR2 FQNNGV come from the germline V gene. CDR3 in amino acids: CASSPTTGLGNTIYF. CDR3 DNA: TGTGCCAGCAGCCCAACCACAGGGCTGGGAAACACCATATATTTT.